This T cell receptor beta chain was profiled in a study of T cells in Graves' hyperthyroidism and ophthalmopathy. The CDR3 is 16 residues long. Germline CDR1 SGHVS, CDR2 FQNEAQ. V lost 1 base and J 4 bases, leaving 16 bases between the germline ends. TCR beta CDR3 regions were amplified from RNA transcripts. The study used the HTBI primer set for a first-round RT-PCR of the TCR CDR3. TCRdb fed the multiplex PCR reads into MiXCR, producing one record per CDR3 protein. The sample lists around 530,000 distinct CDR3 sequences, more than 15% occurring once. This clonotype has at least ten counts. The TCR comes from a woman aged 18 to 35 with Graves' ophthalmopathy. Sequenced sample: blood. This chain uses TRBV7-8 with TRBJ1-1; unclear D gene. The CDR3: CASSLETRAFSTEAFF. The CDR3 bases are TGTGCCAGCAGCTTAGAGACTAGGGCGTTTTCCACTGAAGCTTTCTTT.